This TCR beta chain stems from a study of T-cell memory formation after mild COVID-19. General observations from the study: Pre-infection memory harbored some responding clones, suggesting cross-reactive memory joined. Later expanders leaned CD4+, whereas day 15 to 85 contracting clones were balanced CD4/CD8.

TCR alpha and TCR beta cDNA libraries carrying sample barcodes and UMIs came from 5'RACE with constant-segment primers. Via MiXCR, TCRdb re-called the 5' RACE reads, giving one row per CDR3 protein. The sample has about 180,000 distinct CDR3 sequences; about 18% are singletons. Germline V gene data show CDR1 as MDHEN and CDR2 as SYDVKM. The V end was cut by 5 bases, the J end by 0 bases, with 11 bases between. This CDR3 spans 15 amino acids. This clonotype was seen more than once but under ten times. Its antigen remains unidentified. The sequencing sample was made of PBMCs or a T cell subset sorted from them (not recorded which). This receptor was obtained from a young man who had mild COVID-19 (a few samples of this study predate the infection). Cell type and time point are not known. The J gene is TRBJ1-5, the V gene TRBV28; no reliable D call. The CDR3 protein is CASSREDYSNQPQHF. For the CDR3, the DNA is TGTGCCAGCAGTAGGGAGGATTATAGCAATCAGCCCCAGCATTTT.